This entry lists 19 T cell receptor beta chains sequenced from one sample in a study of blood T cells in healthy people across ages. Through a sample-barcoded 5' primer and a J-beta primer mix, a second PCR was run for roughly 6 to 12 cycles. TCRdb re-derived calls from the 5' RACE reads in MiXCR, one entry per CDR3 protein. The sample lists roughly 640,000 distinct CDR3 sequences; approximately 30% were seen once. The sequencing sample was made of blood. These receptors originate from an elderly woman in good health.

This clonotype was seen a few times. The chain is built from TRBV20-1 and TRBJ2-1, with D unclear. The V gene's germline CDR1 is DFQATT and CDR2 SNEGSKA (reference sequence). The CDR3 consists of 13 residues. Trimming cost V 4 bases and J 5 bases, with 12 bases left between them. CDR3 loop: CSAIAVWDNEQFF. CDR3 nucleotide sequence: TGCAGTGCTATAGCTGTGTGGGACAATGAGCAGTTCTTC.

The CDR3: CATSIRYPRGLINEQFF. The CDR3 DNA reads TGTGCCACCAGCATAAGATACCCCAGGGGATTAATCAATGAGCAGTTCTTC. This chain links TRBV15 with TRBJ2-1; D possibly corresponds to TRBD1 (6 bases). Germline CDR1 and CDR2: LNHNV and YYDKDF (reference sequence). This CDR3 spans 17 amino acids. The ends were cut back, 4 bases at V and 6 bases at J, with 22 bases in the middle.

V gene TRBV6-5 combines with J gene TRBJ1-1; D uncertain. Trimming took off 6 bases at V and 4 bases at J, with 12 bases between the two ends. The CDR3 runs to 13 residues. Germline V gene data show CDR1 as MNHEY and CDR2 as SVGAGI. The CDR3: CASRSYVSTEAFF. The CDR3 DNA reads as TGTGCCAGCAGGAGTTACGTCAGCACTGAAGCTTTCTTT.

This clonotype showed up just a few times. The chain joins TRBV5-5 to TRBJ1-1; D possibly corresponds to TRBD1 (5 bases). CDR3 length: 14 residues. Germline lookup yields CDR1 SGHKS and CDR2 YYEKEE (reference sequence). V was pared by 2 bases and J by 2 bases, with 10 bases between. The DNA of the CDR3 is TGTGCCAGCAGCTTCGGGACGGTTAACACTGAAGCTTTCTTT. Residues: CASSFGTVNTEAFF.

Comment on this clonotype: The junction departs from germline at one end; a sequencing error may be responsible. The chain uses TRBV9 and TRBJ2-3; D perhaps matches TRBD2 (5 bases). This CDR3 is 12 amino acids long. In germline, CDR1 is SGDLS, CDR2 YYNGEE. In DNA, the CDR3 is TGTGCCAGCAGCGCAGCCGGGGATATGCAGTATTTT. Its protein product is CASSAAGDMQYF. Complete variable domain (other parts from reference TRBV9 and TRBJ2-3): DSGVTQTPKHLITATGQRVTLRCSPRSGDLSVYWYQQSLDQGLQFLIQYYNGEERAKGNILERFSAQQFPDLHSELNLSSLELGDSALYFCASSAAGDMQYFGPGTRLTVL.

V is TRBV20-1 and J is TRBJ2-1, with 10 nucleotides matching TRBD1. The CDR3 is made up of 14 amino acids. Germline V gene data show CDR1 as DFQATT and CDR2 as SNEGSKA (reference sequence). J was trimmed by 5 bases and V by 6 bases; bases with no gene match: 7. The CDR3 bases are TGCAGTGCCAACGACAGGGGGCGGAACAATGAGCAGTTCTTC. This codes for CSANDRGRNNEQFF.

This clonotype was seen many times. The CDR3 reads CASSLEAAGAGHSPLHF. CDR3 nucleotide sequence: TGTGCCAGCAGCTTAGAAGCGGCCGGCGCGGGTCATTCACCCCTCCACTTT. This rearrangement joins TRBV7-2 to TRBJ1-6; D gene unclear. This CDR3 comprises 17 residues. Per germline, CDR1 SGHTA and CDR2 FQGNSA. V lost 1 base and J 8 bases, leaving 18 bases between the germline ends.

This clonotype has just a few counts. The CDR3 sequence is CASSRDGAGGYTF. For the CDR3, the DNA is TGTGCCAGCAGCCGGGACGGGGCAGGTGGCTACACCTTC. V gene TRBV7-2 combines with J gene TRBJ1-2; tentatively, D is TRBD1 (5 bases). With 5 bases removed from V and 7 bases from J, the gap between germline ends came to 14 bases. Looked up from germline, CDR1 is SGHTA and CDR2 is FQGNSA. This CDR3 has 13 residues. The variable domain in full, completed from reference TRBV7-2 and TRBJ1-2, reads GAGVSQSPSNKVTEKGKDVELRCDPISGHTALYWYRQSLGQGLEFLIYFQGNSAPDKSGLPSDRFSAERTGGSVSTLTIQRTQQEDSAVYLCASSRDGAGGYTFGSGTRLTVV.

The chain links TRBV25-1 to TRBJ1-6; a possible D gene is TRBD1 (6 bases). Germline assignment: CDR1 MGHDK and CDR2 SYGVNS. V was pared by 2 bases and J by 4 bases, with 9 bases between. This CDR3 region has 15 residues. The DNA of the CDR3 is TGTGCCAGCAGTGAACAAGGACAGTATAATTCACCCCTCCACTTT. As protein: CASSEQGQYNSPLHF.

This clonotype was seen repeatedly, ten times or more. The J gene is TRBJ2-7, the V gene TRBV7-2; 8 positions agree with TRBD1. CDR3 length: 14 amino acids. Germline CDR1 SGHTA, CDR2 FQGNSA. Trimming at V came to 6 bases and at J to 6 bases, leaving 10 bases not matched to a gene. The CDR3 loop is CASRQTTGGSEQYF. The CDR3 nucleotides are TGTGCCAGCAGACAGACTACAGGGGGGTCCGAGCAGTACTTC. Variable domain in full (rest from reference TRBV7-2 and TRBJ2-7): GAGVSQSPSNKVTEKGKDVELRCDPISGHTALYWYRQSLGQGLEFLIYFQGNSAPDKSGLPSDRFSAERTGGSVSTLTIQRTQQEDSAVYLCASRQTTGGSEQYFGPGTRLTVT.

A single count supports this clonotype. Just one base apart from a much larger clone, this may be a read error. V gene TRBV7-2 combines with J gene TRBJ1-5, with D maybe TRBD1 (6 bases). V was pared by 2 bases and J by 7 bases, with 15 bases between. This CDR3 has 15 residues. Germline V CDR1 and CDR2: SGHTA, FQGNSA. The CDR3 here is CASSLWGGAVQPQHF. The CDR3 DNA reads as TGTGCCAGCAGCTTATGGGGGGGCGCGGTCCAGCCCCAGCATTTT.

This clonotype was detected many times. The chain employs TRBV7-2 and TRBJ1-1; D gene uncertain. In germline, CDR1 is SGHTA, CDR2 FQGNSA. The length of the CDR3 is 15 residues. V lost 5 bases, J lost 8 bases, and 21 bases lay in between. Here the CDR3 DNA reads TGTGCCAGCAGCCGTTATAGGCAGGCCCCCTCAGAAGCTTTCTTT. This encodes CASSRYRQAPSEAFF.

This clonotype was counted many times. The rearrangement links TRBV3-1 to TRBJ2-3; tentative D call: TRBD1 (5 bases). This CDR3 is built from 14 residues. V was trimmed by 6 bases and J by 5 bases, leaving 15 bases between them. Germline V gene data show CDR1 as LGHDT and CDR2 as YNNKEL (reference sequence). The CDR3 here is CASSWGPTGDTQYF. The CDR3 DNA is TGTGCCAGCAGTTGGGGCCCGACGGGAGATACGCAGTATTTT.

This clonotype came up many times. The rearrangement joins TRBV7-8 to TRBJ2-1; 8 bases match TRBD2. Germline V CDR1 and CDR2: SGHVS, FQNEAQ. The CDR3 runs to 17 residues. V trimming: 1 base; J trimming: 0 bases; junction bases outside the gene matches: 5. CDR3 residues: CASSLGGGGISYNEQFF. CDR3 in DNA: TGTGCCAGCAGCTTAGGGGGCGGGGGGATCTCCTACAATGAGCAGTTCTTC.

Concerning this clonotype itself: A much bigger clone sits one base away, suggesting this may be a read error. The chain has TRBV12-3 or TRBV12-4 and TRBJ2-3; 12 bases match TRBD2. With V trimmed by 6 bases and J by 4 bases, 8 bases remained unmatched. This CDR3 spans 16 amino acids. This CDR3 is CASSPRRLAGADTQYF. The CDR3 nucleotides are TGTGCCAGCAGCCCGAGGAGACTAGCGGGGGCAGATACGCAGTATTTT.

This clonotype was recorded at least ten times. The chain couples TRBV6-2 or TRBV6-3 to TRBJ2-7; 10 bases align to TRBD2. This CDR3 spans 17 amino acids. After removal of 2 bases from V and 2 bases from J, the junction contained 9 bases not matched to a gene. The V gene's germline CDR1 is MNHEY and CDR2 SVGEGT. CDR3 sequence reads: CASSYPGSGGTTYEQYF. CDR3 sequence (DNA): TGTGCCAGCAGTTACCCGGGTAGCGGGGGGACTACCTACGAGCAGTACTTC.

This clonotype was detected ten times or more. The J gene is TRBJ1-2, the V gene TRBV5-1; D unresolved. The germline V and J ends were trimmed by 0 bases and 4 bases, with 10 bases remaining between them. Germline lookup yields CDR1 SGHRS and CDR2 YFSETQ. The CDR3 contains 14 residues. CDR3 bases: TGCGCCAGCAGCTTGGACGGTGGACTCTATGGCTACACCTTC. Translation gives CASSLDGGLYGYTF.

This clonotype was observed many times. This chain connects TRBV6-2 or TRBV6-3 to TRBJ1-5; no firm D call. V gave up 2 bases and J gave up 0 bases, with 5 bases separating them. The CDR3 loop spans 14 amino acids. CDR1 is MNHEY and CDR2 is SVGEGT in the germline V gene. CDR3 sequence reads: CASSYDSSNQPQHF. In nucleotides, the CDR3 is TGTGCCAGCAGTTACGACTCTAGCAATCAGCCCCAGCATTTT.

This sequence joins TRBV9 and TRBJ2-7, with TRBD2 matching 9 bases. Trimming took 3 bases from V and 7 from J; bases not matched to a gene: 14. Germline-derived CDR1 and CDR2 are SGDLS and YYNGEE. The CDR3 is made up of 16 amino acids. The CDR3 region is CASSGALASGVNEQYF. CDR3 nucleotides: TGTGCCAGCAGCGGAGCTTTGGCTAGCGGGGTGAATGAGCAGTACTTC.